These 27 T cell receptor beta chains were all obtained from the same sample, sequenced in a study of T cell repertoires and HLA-DP antigens. These receptors' antigens are unknown. TCRdb's table, derived via immunoSEQ multiplex PCR, lists solely in-frame clones and lacks some. The sample holds over 100,000 clones; about 92% are singletons and the top ten take over 0.25%. Material: CD4+ T cells from PBMCs. The receptors were gathered from a woman aged 18-29 years in good health and CMV-seronegative.

This sequence joins TRBV19 and TRBJ2-3; no clear D. Trimming removed 2 bases at V and 0 bases at J, with 18 bases between. The CDR3 consists of 18 residues. Germline CDR1 reads LNHDA; CDR2 reads SQIVND (reference sequence). The chain's CDR3 is CASSILLGTVGSTDTQYF. CDR3 sequence (DNA): TGTGCCAGTAGTATACTCCTAGGAACAGTGGGTAGCACAGATACGCAGTATTTT.

The gene calls are TRBV6-5 and TRBJ2-3; TRBD1 is a possible D gene (6 bases). Germline assignment: CDR1 MNHEY and CDR2 SVGAGI. The CDR3 runs to 16 residues. Deletions cut 2 bases from V and 0 bases from J, with 12 bases between. The DNA for the CDR3 is TGTGCCAGCAGTTACAGACAGGCCCCAAGCACAGATACGCAGTATTTT. Amino acid sequence: CASSYRQAPSTDTQYF.

This chain connects TRBV7-2 to TRBJ2-2; 12 nucleotides agree with TRBD2. This CDR3 is 18 amino acids long. V trimming: 5 bases; J trimming: 6 bases; junction bases outside the gene matches: 13. Germline CDR1 is SGHTA and CDR2 is FQGNSA. Here the CDR3 reads CASSPGLAGRRSAGELFF. In DNA, the CDR3 is TGTGCCAGCAGCCCCGGACTAGCGGGGCGCCGATCCGCCGGGGAGCTGTTTTTT.

This chain connects TRBV9 to TRBJ2-5; a weak D match, TRBD2 (7 bases). Per the germline V gene, CDR1 is SGDLS and CDR2 is YYNGEE. The ends were cut back, 0 bases at V and 5 bases at J, with 11 bases in the middle. The CDR3 consists of 14 residues. DNA for the CDR3: TGTGCCAGCAGCGTAGAGGGGGGGCACGAGACCCAGTACTTC. Translated, it gives CASSVEGGHETQYF.

CDR3 sequence: CASSRRVGSVNTGELFF. CDR3 in DNA: TGTGCCAGCTCCCGCCGGGTAGGCTCGGTGAACACCGGGGAGCTGTTTTTT. This sequence joins TRBV27 and TRBJ2-2, with D unclear. The CDR3 loop spans 17 amino acids. Trimming shortened V by 8 bases and J by 1 base, and 20 bases separated the two germline ends. CDR1 and CDR2 from the germline V gene are MNHEY and SMNVEV (reference sequence).

This chain links TRBV28 with TRBJ2-5, with D uncertain. From germline, CDR1 is MDHEN and CDR2 SYDVKM. Trimming took 3 bases from V and 2 from J, leaving 4 bases between them. The CDR3 has 12 amino acids. CDR3 amino acids: CASSFLQETQYF. For the CDR3, the DNA is TGTGCCAGCAGTTTCCTTCAAGAGACCCAGTACTTC.

The rearrangement links TRBV7-3 to TRBJ1-3; no definite D call. The V gene lost 5 bases and the J gene lost 0 bases, with 8 bases spanning the gap. Germline V gene data show CDR1 as SGHTA and CDR2 as FQGTGA. The CDR3 spans 14 residues. Written as DNA, the CDR3 is TGTGCCAGCAGCCAAGGGTCCTCTGGAAACACCATATATTTT. The encoded protein is CASSQGSSGNTIYF.

The rearrangement joins TRBV6-6 to TRBJ2-2; tentatively, D is TRBD1 or TRBD2 (7 bases each). V was pared by 5 bases and J by 5 bases, with 18 bases between. CDR3 length equals 16 residues. Germline assignment: CDR1 MNHNY and CDR2 SVGAGI (reference sequence). The CDR3 spells CASSHSQGGVTGELFF. The DNA for the CDR3 is TGTGCCAGCAGTCACAGCCAGGGGGGGGTTACCGGGGAGCTGTTTTTT.

The V call is TRBV18, the J call TRBJ2-1; 9 nucleotides match TRBD2. The germline V gene encodes CDR1 KGHSH and CDR2 LQKENI. This CDR3 is 15 amino acids long. J lost 4 bases, V lost 2 bases, and 3 bases had no gene match. CDR3 in amino acids: CASSPSLAGYNEQFF. The DNA of the CDR3 is TGTGCCAGCTCACCAAGCCTAGCGGGATACAATGAGCAGTTCTTC.

The chain joins TRBV29-1 to TRBJ2-7, with D tentatively TRBD1 or TRBD2 (5 bases each). V lost 4 bases to trimming and J lost 7 bases, with 17 bases between them. CDR3 size: 13 residues. Germline loops: CDR1 SQVTM, CDR2 ANQGSEA. Here the CDR3 reads CSVGKGTNWEQYF. CDR3 DNA: TGCAGCGTTGGTAAGGGGACGAATTGGGAGCAGTACTTC.

This rearrangement joins TRBV28 to TRBJ2-7; 7 bases fit TRBD1. Germline V gene sequence: CDR1 MDHEN, CDR2 SYDVKM. This CDR3 is 13 amino acids long. The junction had 5 bases not matched to a gene; V was cut back by 7 bases and J by 2 bases. CDR3 in DNA: TGTGCCAGCACCGACAGGGCCCCCTACGAGCAGTACTTC. This gives the protein CASTDRAPYEQYF.

V and J are TRBV9 and TRBJ1-2, with 7 bases fitting TRBD1. After removal of 3 bases from V and 4 bases from J, the junction contained 12 bases not matched to a gene. This CDR3 has 16 residues. Germline V lookup: CDR1 SGDLS, CDR2 YYNGEE. The CDR3 DNA reads TGTGCCAGCAGCGAGCGAGCGACAGGGTTTGCCTATGGCTACACCTTC. This encodes CASSERATGFAYGYTF.

This clone appeared a single time. V and J are TRBV30 and TRBJ2-5; TRBD2 aligns across 7 bases. Germline CDR1 reads GTSNPN; CDR2 reads SVGIG (reference sequence). J lost 4 bases, V lost 0 bases, and 2 bases had no gene match. This CDR3 contains 13 residues. The CDR3 reads CAWSVIAGETQYF. CDR3 DNA: TGTGCCTGGAGTGTTATAGCGGGAGAGACCCAGTACTTC.

The rearrangement links TRBV7-2 to TRBJ2-5; tentative D call: TRBD1 (5 bases). This CDR3 region has 15 residues. Germline V gene data show CDR1 as SGHTA and CDR2 as FQGNSA. V dropped 1 base and J dropped 0 bases, with 9 bases sitting between them. CDR3 sequence (DNA): TGTGCCAGCAGCTTAGAAGGGGCGGACCAAGAGACCCAGTACTTC. Its protein product is CASSLEGADQETQYF.

The chain combines TRBV6-1 with TRBJ1-2; 8 bases match TRBD1. CDR3 length: 14 residues. V lost 6 bases to trimming and J lost 1 base; unmatched junction nucleotides: 4. Germline CDR1 MNHNS, CDR2 SASEGT. As DNA, the CDR3 is TGTGCCAGCAGCCCCGGACAGGGTAACTATGGCTACACCTTC. Translated: CASSPGQGNYGYTF.

The chain is built from TRBV5-1 and TRBJ1-2; possibly TRBD1 for D (6 bases). The CDR3 contains 14 residues. Trimming removed 5 bases from V and 4 bases from J, with 15 bases in between. CDR1 is SGHRS and CDR2 is YFSETQ in the germline V gene. CDR3: CASSLGQPGYGYTF. CDR3 sequence (DNA): TGCGCCAGCAGTCTCGGACAGCCTGGCTATGGCTACACCTTC.

The gene calls are TRBV7-3 and TRBJ2-1; 7 bases are shared with TRBD2. CDR3 length: 16 residues. Germline CDR1 and CDR2: SGHTA and FQGTGA. V shed 1 base and J 0 bases; nucleotides not matched to a gene: 3. DNA for the CDR3: TGTGCCAGCAGCTTAATTTGGACTAGCTCCTACAATGAGCAGTTCTTC. Amino acids: CASSLIWTSSYNEQFF.

The gene calls are TRBV5-4 and TRBJ1-1; 10 positions match TRBD1. CDR1 and CDR2 from the germline V gene are SGHNT and YYREEE (reference sequence). After removal of 3 bases from V and 3 bases from J, the junction contained 5 bases not matched to a gene. The CDR3 is made up of 15 amino acids. The CDR3, as DNA: TGTGCCAGCAGCTCTCCGGGACAGGGGCACACTGAAGCTTTCTTT. Translated, it gives CASSSPGQGHTEAFF.

The chain combines TRBV19 with TRBJ1-1, with TRBD1 matching over 7 bases. From germline, CDR1 is LNHDA and CDR2 SQIVND (reference sequence). With V trimmed by 2 bases and J by 7 bases, 10 bases remained unmatched. CDR3 length equals 15 residues. Here the CDR3 reads CASSIRRGQGDEAFF. For the CDR3, the DNA is TGTGCCAGTAGTATAAGAAGGGGGCAAGGGGATGAAGCTTTCTTT.

This clone was found a few times. The rearrangement uses TRBV5-4 and TRBJ1-1, with D possibly matching TRBD1 (6 bases). The length of the CDR3 is 13 residues. V gave up 0 bases and J gave up 5 bases, with 8 bases separating them. Germline V gives CDR1 SGHNT, CDR2 YYREEE (reference sequence). The chain's CDR3 is CASSLGGGTEAFF. The CDR3 nucleotides read TGTGCCAGCAGCTTGGGAGGGGGAACTGAAGCTTTCTTT.

The chain employs TRBV10-3 and TRBJ2-5; D is unresolved. CDR1 is ENHRY and CDR2 is SYGVKD in the germline V gene. V was pared by 0 bases and J by 7 bases, with 3 bases between. The CDR3 runs 11 residues. CDR3 amino acids: CAISESRTQYF. The CDR3, as DNA: TGTGCCATCAGTGAGTCGAGGACCCAGTACTTC.

The chain employs TRBV7-3 and TRBJ2-6, with a tentative D call TRBD2 (6 bases). V was cut by 2 bases and J by 2 bases, with 13 bases left in between. This CDR3 contains 17 residues. CDR1 and CDR2 from the germline V gene are SGHTA and FQGTGA. The CDR3 loop reads CASSLLPLAAGANVLTF. Here the CDR3 DNA reads TGTGCCAGCAGCTTATTACCACTAGCTGCTGGGGCCAACGTCCTGACTTTC.

The chain carries TRBV29-1 and TRBJ1-1; 8 bases map to TRBD1. The CDR3 spans 13 residues. The V and J ends lost 6 bases and 1 base, in that order; junction bases with no gene match: 4. From germline, CDR1 is SQVTM and CDR2 ANQGSEA. The CDR3 DNA reads TGCAGCGTCGGAACAGGGGGGAACACTGAAGCTTTCTTT. This gives the protein CSVGTGGNTEAFF. The entire variable domain, with the rest obtained from reference TRBV29-1 and TRBJ1-1, is as follows: SAVISQKPSRDICQRGTSLTIQCQVDSQVTMMFWYRQQPGQSLTLIATANQGSEATYESGFVIDKFPISRPNLTFSTLTVSNMSPEDSSIYLCSVGTGGNTEAFFGQGTRLTVV.

The CDR3 protein is CASSLRQGLEQYV. The DNA for the CDR3 is TGTGCCAGCAGCTTGAGACAGGGTTTAGAGCAGTACGTC. This chain uses TRBV7-8 with TRBJ2-7, with 7 bases aligning to TRBD1. This CDR3 comprises 13 residues. CDR1 and CDR2 (germline): SGHVS, FQNEAQ. Trimming cost V 3 bases and J 7 bases; bases outside gene matches: 6.

In its sample, this clone was seen once. V is TRBV28 and J is TRBJ2-4, with D possibly TRBD2 on 6 matching bases. Germline CDR1 MDHEN, CDR2 SYDVKM. There are 13 residues in the CDR3. Trimming pared 3 bases from V and 6 bases from J, leaving 9 bases between. The CDR3 nucleotides read TGTGCCAGCAGTTTCTTCGGGGGAAACATTCAGTACTTC. Its protein product is CASSFFGGNIQYF.

The CDR3 coding sequence is TGTGCCAGCAGCTTAGATAGTAGGGGGACAGATACGCAGTATTTT. Residues: CASSLDSRGTDTQYF. The gene calls are TRBV11-2 and TRBJ2-3, with a tentative D call TRBD1 (6 bases). Trimming cost V 0 bases and J 3 bases, with 10 bases left between them. Germline V CDR1 and CDR2: SGHAT, FQNNGV. The CDR3 spans 15 residues.

This clone was seen just once. J is TRBJ2-5 and V is TRBV7-8; D is perhaps TRBD1 or TRBD2 (5 bases each). From germline, CDR1 is SGHVS and CDR2 FQNEAQ. This CDR3 is built from 16 residues. Trimming shortened V by 2 bases and J by 1 base, and 14 bases separated the two germline ends. CDR3 nucleotides: TGTGCCAGCAGCTTAAAAAGATGGGGGTTCCAAGAGACCCAGTACTTC. Residues: CASSLKRWGFQETQYF.